What follows are 32 T cell receptor beta chains derived from one specimen sequenced in a study of PD-1 blockade in classical Hodgkin lymphoma. Generated by immunoSEQ multiplex PCR, the TCRdb table keeps only in-frame clones and is missing some. This table holds 75,000 to 100,000 clones, under 95% found once. The time point here: cycle 4 day 1 (C4D1), after more than 5 weeks of nivolumab. All trial patients relapsed after autologous stem cell transplantation. The input for sequencing was peripheral blood mononuclear cells (PBMCs), taken before the fourth cycle of nivolumab. Source of these receptors: a human donor with classical Hodgkin lymphoma.

The rearrangement links TRBV18 to TRBJ2-5; D is unclear. The V end was cut by 6 bases, the J end by 7 bases, with 9 bases between. The V gene's germline CDR1 is KGHSH and CDR2 LQKENI. This CDR3 spans 11 amino acids. CDR3 region: CASSPPGTQYF. As DNA, the CDR3 is TGTGCCAGCTCCCCGCCCGGGACCCAGTACTTC. The whole variable domain, filled in from reference TRBV18 and TRBJ2-5, reads NAGVMQNPRHLVRRRGQEARLRCSPMKGHSHVYWYRQLPEEGLKFMVYLQKENIIDESGMPKERFSAEFPKEGPSILRIQQVVRGDSAAYFCASSPPGTQYFGPGTRLLVL.

This chain joins TRBV2 and TRBJ2-7; D unclear. Germline V lookup: CDR1 SNHLY, CDR2 FYNNEI. The CDR3 extends over 12 amino acids. V lost 8 bases to trimming and J lost 8 bases, with 16 bases between them. CDR3 in amino acids: CASGFLPPQQYF. The DNA for the CDR3 is TGTGCCAGCGGATTCCTCCCTCCGCAGCAGTACTTC.

The chain uses TRBV21-1 and TRBJ2-3; the listed D gene, TRBD2, was not tested against the DNA. TRBV21-1 is listed as a pseudogene. This CDR3 contains 15 residues. CDR3 in amino acids: CASAFLAGITDTQYF. The CDR3 nucleotides are TGTGCCAGCGCTTTTTTAGCGGGGATCACAGATACGCAGTATTTT.

The chain joins TRBV9 to TRBJ2-5, with D tentatively TRBD1 (5 bases). Germline-derived CDR1 and CDR2 are SGDLS and YYNGEE. The length of the CDR3 is 16 residues. V lost 4 bases, J lost 1 base, and 17 bases lay in between. The chain's CDR3 is CASSPGTLTVQETQYF. The CDR3 bases are TGTGCCAGCAGCCCTGGAACCCTGACAGTCCAAGAGACCCAGTACTTC.

This chain's CDR3 is CASSAGTSGTGYQETQYF. CDR3 DNA sequence: TGTGCCAGCAGTGCCGGGACTAGCGGGACGGGGTACCAAGAGACCCAGTACTTC. The chain carries TRBV25-1 and TRBJ2-5, with 13 bases matching TRBD2. This CDR3 is 18 amino acids long. Germline-derived CDR1 and CDR2 are MGHDK and SYGVNS. The V gene end was trimmed by 4 bases and the J gene end by 0 bases; junction bases not matched to a gene: 8.

The V gene is TRBV7-9, the J gene TRBJ2-3, with 7 bases identical to TRBD1. Trimming cost V 1 base and J 6 bases; bases outside gene matches: 19. The CDR3 has 19 residues. Germline CDR1 and CDR2: SEHNR and FQNEAQ (reference sequence). Written as DNA, the CDR3 is TGTGCCAGCAGCTTAGTCGTTTGGGGTCACAGGGGCCCAAGGGATACGCAGTATTTT. It yields the protein CASSLVVWGHRGPRDTQYF.

The chain is built from TRBV6-5 and TRBJ1-5; D possibly corresponds to TRBD1 (5 bases). The CDR3 length is 14 residues. Between the trimmed V and J ends, which lost 6 bases and 0 bases, there was a span of 9 bases. Germline V gene sequence: CDR1 MNHEY, CDR2 SVGAGI. The chain's CDR3 is CASRGTSSNQPQHF. In nucleotides, the CDR3 is TGTGCCAGCAGGGGGACGAGTAGCAATCAGCCCCAGCATTTT.

The chain is built from TRBV19 and TRBJ1-1; TRBD1 matches 7 bases. CDR1 LNHDA and CDR2 SQIVND come from the germline V gene (reference sequence). The CDR3 length is 15 residues. V dropped 4 bases and J dropped 0; count of bases not matched to a gene: 5. CDR3 DNA sequence: TGTGCCAGTAGTAGCAACAGGGGACTGAACACTGAAGCTTTCTTT. Translating it yields CASSSNRGLNTEAFF.

The chain joins TRBV7-9 to TRBJ2-1; no reliable D call. The CDR3 covers 16 residues. The V gene lost 7 bases and the J gene lost 6 bases, with 22 bases spanning the gap. Germline V gives CDR1 SEHNR, CDR2 FQNEAQ (reference sequence). The CDR3 sequence: CASIQGPGYGFNEQFF. The CDR3 region has the DNA TGTGCCAGCATCCAAGGTCCAGGTTATGGCTTCAATGAGCAGTTCTTC.

This clone was observed a single time. This rearrangement joins TRBV5-4 to TRBJ2-2, with D unclear. Germline CDR1 SGHNT, CDR2 YYREEE (reference sequence). The CDR3 totals 13 residues. V lost 0 bases and J lost 6, with 6 bases in between. The CDR3 protein is CASSLGSPGELFF. As DNA, the CDR3 is TGTGCCAGCAGCTTGGGCAGCCCCGGGGAGCTGTTTTTT.

This chain links TRBV5-4 with TRBJ2-3; no clear D gene. The V and J ends lost 7 bases and 0 bases respectively, with 12 bases between them. Germline V gives CDR1 SGHNT, CDR2 YYREEE (reference sequence). This CDR3 region has 14 residues. The chain's CDR3 is CASATVASTDTQYF. CDR3 DNA sequence: TGTGCCAGCGCGACTGTGGCTAGCACAGATACGCAGTATTTT.

In its sample, this clone was seen a few times. J is TRBJ2-3 and V is TRBV5-4; D is undetermined. Germline CDR1 reads SGHNT; CDR2 reads YYREEE (reference sequence). The CDR3 has 14 amino acids. V lost 0 bases and J lost 1, with 6 bases in between. The CDR3 bases are TGTGCCAGCAGCTTGGGGCTAGGCACAGATACGCAGTATTTT. Translated: CASSLGLGTDTQYF.

CDR3 in DNA: TGTGCCAGCAGCCCAAGCCTACCCGGGGAGCTGTTTTTT. It specifies CASSPSLPGELFF. The V gene is TRBV5-4, the J gene TRBJ2-2; D is unresolved. V lost 4 bases and J 6 bases, leaving 10 bases between the germline ends. Germline loops: CDR1 SGHNT, CDR2 YYREEE (reference sequence). The CDR3 has 13 amino acids.

The chain is built from TRBV11-1 and TRBJ2-7; D is ambiguous. This CDR3 is 13 amino acids long. Germline assignment: CDR1 SGHAT and CDR2 FQDESV (reference sequence). V was trimmed by 9 bases and J by 2 bases, leaving 14 bases between them. This chain's CDR3 is CASQGRDTYEQYF. The CDR3 DNA reads as TGTGCCAGTCAAGGCCGAGACACCTACGAGCAGTACTTC.

The J gene is TRBJ1-5, the V gene TRBV6-1, with TRBD1 matching over 9 bases. The V and J ends lost 4 bases and 4 bases, in that order; junction bases with no gene match: 5. Germline values: CDR1 MNHNS, CDR2 SASEGT. The CDR3 runs 15 residues. CDR3 sequence reads: CASSGRQGVNQPQHF. The CDR3 region has the DNA TGTGCCAGCAGTGGGAGACAGGGGGTTAATCAGCCCCAGCATTTT.

This clone has just one count. This chain joins TRBV9 and TRBJ1-2; D unresolved. This CDR3 has 15 amino acids. The germline V gene encodes CDR1 SGDLS and CDR2 YYNGEE. Trimming left V 4 bases short and J 1 base short, with 14 bases between. CDR3 DNA sequence: TGTGCCAGCAGCCGTAACGACGTCCTTAACTATGGCTACACCTTC. Translated: CASSRNDVLNYGYTF. Looking up the rest from reference TRBV9 and TRBJ1-2 gives the full variable domain: DSGVTQTPKHLITATGQRVTLRCSPRSGDLSVYWYQQSLDQGLQFLIQYYNGEERAKGNILERFSAQQFPDLHSELNLSSLELGDSALYFCASSRNDVLNYGYTFGSGTRLTVV.

The chain links TRBV10-3 to TRBJ2-1; 7 positions agree with TRBD2. The CDR3 covers 16 residues. Germline lookup yields CDR1 ENHRY and CDR2 SYGVKD. V was clipped by 6 bases and J by 5 bases; unmatched bases: 13. The CDR3, as DNA: TGTGCCATCAGGGGGCTTGGGCGGGAGTTTGACAATGAGCAGTTCTTC. Protein: CAIRGLGREFDNEQFF.

The V and J genes are TRBV4-1 and TRBJ2-2, with TRBD2 matching 14 bases. This CDR3 is 18 amino acids long. With V trimmed by 4 bases and J by 4 bases, 8 bases remained unmatched. CDR1 MGHRA and CDR2 YSYEKL come from the germline V gene. The CDR3 spells CASSLTPGTSGSTGELFF. The CDR3 nucleotides read TGCGCCAGCAGCCTCACCCCGGGGACTAGCGGGAGCACCGGGGAGCTGTTTTTT.

The genes are TRBV6-6 and TRBJ1-1, with TRBD1 as a possible D gene (5 bases). Germline V gene lookup returns CDR1 MNHNY and CDR2 SVGAGI (reference sequence). The CDR3 is 16 residues long. V lost 0 bases and J lost 0, with 11 bases in between. CDR3 nucleotides: TGTGCCAGCAGTTACTCCAGGGACCCCATGAACACTGAAGCTTTCTTT. Protein: CASSYSRDPMNTEAFF.

The chain joins TRBV19 to TRBJ1-5; tentatively, D is TRBD1 (5 bases). The CDR3 loop spans 14 amino acids. Trimming shortened V by 4 bases and J by 7 bases, and 14 bases separated the two germline ends. CDR1 is LNHDA and CDR2 is SQIVND in the germline V gene (reference sequence). CDR3 protein: CASSNRDGGQPQHF. As DNA, the CDR3 is TGTGCCAGTAGTAATCGGGACGGCGGGCAGCCCCAGCATTTT.

The chain carries TRBV5-1 and TRBJ2-3; D is undetermined. Trimming removed 0 bases at V and 0 bases at J, with 11 bases between. The germline V gene encodes CDR1 SGHRS and CDR2 YFSETQ. This CDR3 contains 16 residues. The CDR3 loop is CASSLGGGTSTDTQYF. The CDR3 DNA is TGCGCCAGCAGCTTGGGAGGCGGAACTAGCACAGATACGCAGTATTTT.

The chain employs TRBV27 and TRBJ1-2; 7 bases are shared with TRBD1. CDR3 length: 14 amino acids. Trimming at V came to 0 bases and at J to 4 bases, leaving 2 bases not matched to a gene. Germline CDR1 reads MNHEY; CDR2 reads SMNVEV (reference sequence). In nucleotides, the CDR3 is TGTGCCAGCAGTTTATCCCAGGGGGGCTATGGCTACACCTTC. Translating gives CASSLSQGGYGYTF.

The chain joins TRBV28 to TRBJ1-1; D is ambiguous. The CDR3 sequence is 11 residues long. The germline CDR1 and CDR2 sequences are MDHEN and SYDVKM. The V end lost 8 bases, the J end lost 0 bases, and 4 bases lay between the germline ends. The CDR3 region has the DNA TGTGCCAGCGGACTGAACACTGAAGCTTTCTTT. This codes for CASGLNTEAFF.

The chain couples TRBV11-2 to TRBJ2-7; D possibly corresponds to TRBD2 (5 bases). CDR3 size: 16 residues. Trimming pared 1 base from V and 5 bases from J, leaving 18 bases between. Per germline, CDR1 SGHAT and CDR2 FQNNGV. CDR3 bases: TGTGCCAGCAGCTTAGCCACTAGTCGGAGAGTCGACGAGCAGTACTTC. It specifies CASSLATSRRVDEQYF.

The gene calls are TRBV2 and TRBJ1-4; D perhaps matches TRBD1 (5 bases). Germline values: CDR1 SNHLY, CDR2 FYNNEI. Between the trimmed V and J ends, which lost 6 bases and 7 bases, there was a span of 9 bases. CDR3 length: 12 amino acids. As DNA, the CDR3 is TGTGCCAGCAGGTGGGGGGGTGAAAAACTGTTTTTT. Protein: CASRWGGEKLFF.

V usage is TRBV5-3 and J usage is TRBJ1-1; weak D call: TRBD1 (5 bases). TRBV5-3 is an ORF, and what it does is uncertain. V lost 3 bases, J lost 3 bases, and 27 bases lay in between. The CDR3 runs to 19 residues. The CDR3 sequence is CARSCRNDLQKGKDTEAFF. The DNA of the CDR3 is TGTGCCAGAAGCTGTCGCAACGACCTTCAAAAGGGGAAAGACACTGAAGCTTTCTTT.

V gene TRBV7-9 combines with J gene TRBJ2-1, with TRBD2 matching over 12 bases. The CDR3 spans 18 residues. V trimming: 3 bases; J trimming: 6 bases; junction bases outside the gene matches: 12. Germline V gene lookup returns CDR1 SEHNR and CDR2 FQNEAQ (reference sequence). The DNA of the CDR3 is TGTGCCAGCAGCTTTGTCGCCCTAGCGGGAGGGCCGGGCAATGAGCAGTTCTTC. Its protein product is CASSFVALAGGPGNEQFF. The full variable domain, completed using reference TRBV7-9 and TRBJ2-1, is DTGVSQNPRHKITKRGQNVTFRCDPISEHNRLYWYRQTLGQGPEFLTYFQNEAQLEKSRLLSDRFSAERPKGSFSTLEIQRTEQGDSAMYLCASSFVALAGGPGNEQFFGPGTRLTVL.

The V and J genes are TRBV2 and TRBJ2-1, with unresolved D. This CDR3 region has 10 residues. Trimming took off 8 bases at V and 7 bases at J, with 6 bases between the two ends. Germline CDR1 SNHLY, CDR2 FYNNEI. CDR3 loop: CASELNEQFF. The DNA for the CDR3 is TGTGCCAGCGAGCTGAATGAGCAGTTCTTC.

The chain couples TRBV9 to TRBJ2-2; 8 bases agree with TRBD2. The CDR3 has 17 amino acids. Germline CDR1 reads SGDLS; CDR2 reads YYNGEE. With V trimmed by 3 bases and J by 8 bases, 15 bases remained unmatched. CDR3 coding DNA: TGTGCCAGCAGCGCCCTGGGGAGCGGGAGAATTGGGGGGGAGCTGTTTTTT. Its translation is CASSALGSGRIGGELFF.

The CDR3 region has the DNA TGTGCCAGCAGCCAAGTCCTCGGATGGGAAGCCGGAAACACCATATATTTT. This sequence encodes CASSQVLGWEAGNTIYF. The chain uses TRBV4-2 and TRBJ1-3, with D uncertain. This CDR3 spans 17 amino acids. The germline gives CDR1 LGHNA, CDR2 YNFKEQ. Trimming took off 1 base at V and 4 bases at J, with 17 bases between the two ends.

V gene TRBV5-1 combines with J gene TRBJ1-5, with 12 positions matching TRBD1. The trim removed 4 bases at V and 7 bases at J, leaving 12 bases unmatched. The germline V gene has CDR1 SGHRS and CDR2 YFSETQ. The CDR3 runs 17 residues. The CDR3 region is CASSPGPGQGALQPQHF. For the CDR3, the DNA is TGCGCCAGCAGCCCCGGCCCGGGACAGGGGGCTTTGCAGCCCCAGCATTTT.

The rearrangement joins TRBV27 to TRBJ2-7, with D possibly matching TRBD1 (5 bases). Trimming left V 6 bases short and J 1 base short, with 16 bases between. CDR3 length equals 15 residues. CDR1 is MNHEY and CDR2 is SMNVEV in the germline V gene (reference sequence). As DNA, the CDR3 is TGTGCCAGCAGAATGACCCTCAGGGATTCCTACGAGCAGTACTTC. Its translation is CASRMTLRDSYEQYF.